The sample holds a few counts of the clone carrying this T cell receptor (beta chain). Antigen: not known. This sample also contains other DNA sequences that code for the same CDR3. Sequencing used immunoSEQ multiplex PCR; TCRdb keeps in-frame clones, though not all of them. The sample shows a few million clones, around nine tenths of them seen only once. Researchers partitioned CD4+ cells into CD45RA+ naive and CD45RA-negative memory subsets. This specimen belongs to a study of shared clonotypes between healthy human individuals. The study's findings and limits: Naive subsets typically showed greater estimated richness than memory subsets. Of the naive CD4 clonotypes, about 5.4% were shared across four donors.

The CDR3 length is 15 residues. V was pared by 1 base and J by 0 bases, with 7 bases between. CDR1 and CDR2 (germline): LNHDA, SQIVND (reference sequence). The sequence was collected from a man aged 18-30 years in good health. The sequenced material came from naive CD4+ T cells sorted from blood. Sample subset: CD45RA+ positively selected. This chain joins TRBV19 and TRBJ1-5; D possibly corresponds to TRBD1 (5 bases). The DNA of the CDR3 is TGTGCCAGTAGTATAGGGGGGTATAGCAATCAGCCCCAGCATTTT. Amino acids: CASSIGGYSNQPQHF. The full variable domain, rest sourced from reference TRBV19 and TRBJ1-5, is DGGITQSPKYLFRKEGQNVTLSCEQNLNHDAMYWYRQDPGQGLRLIYYSQIVNDFQKGDIAEGYSVSREKKESFPLTVTSAQKNPTAFYLCASSIGGYSNQPQHFGDGTRLSIL.